Listed below are T cell receptor beta chains from one sample, sequenced in a study of cytomegalovirus exposure and HLA in healthy donors. Libraries were prepared by immunoSEQ multiplex PCR; TCRdb keeps only in-frame clonotypes and omits some of them. The table lists 120,000 to 150,000 clones, 80% to 90% of them singletons, with about 4.3% in the top ten. Sequenced material: PBMCs. These TCRs come from a woman between 40 and 50 years old in good health and CMV-seropositive. CDR3s leave out the opening cysteine and the closing phenylalanine or tryptophan. A D gene is named only where the DNA matches it firmly.

V gene: TRBV7-9
J gene: TRBJ2-1
D gene: -
CDR3 protein: ASSFSGNEQF

V gene: TRBV30
J gene: TRBJ1-6
D gene: -
CDR3 protein: AWRGWDKESPLH

V gene: TRBV9
J gene: TRBJ2-1
D gene: TRBD2
CDR3 protein: ASSINSGRVNEQF

V gene: TRBV5-4
J gene: TRBJ2-3
D gene: TRBD2
CDR3 protein: ASSFRLAENTDTQY

V gene: TRBV13
J gene: TRBJ2-5
D gene: -
CDR3 protein: ASRRDTGGTQY

V gene: TRBV30
J gene: TRBJ2-1
D gene: TRBD2
CDR3 protein: AWSVRGLAGSYNEQF

V gene: TRBV19
J gene: TRBJ2-3
D gene: TRBD2
CDR3 protein: ASSSLAGETDTQY

V gene: TRBV9
J gene: TRBJ2-3
D gene: -
CDR3 protein: ASSVGGSTDTQY

V gene: TRBV7-2
J gene: TRBJ2-2
D gene: TRBD2
CDR3 protein: ASSFPPGLAGGREVLF

V gene: TRBV2
J gene: TRBJ1-2
D gene: -
CDR3 protein: ASSAEADWIDYGYT

V gene: TRBV6-4
J gene: TRBJ1-6
D gene: TRBD1
CDR3 protein: ASRPQGVGLNSPLH

V gene: TRBV9
J gene: TRBJ1-4
D gene: -
CDR3 protein: ASSVGRGGEKLF

V gene: TRBV9
J gene: TRBJ2-4
D gene: -
CDR3 protein: ASAGVAKNIQY

V gene: TRBV11-2
J gene: TRBJ2-3
D gene: -
CDR3 protein: ASSLVRGGPTITQY

V gene: TRBV10-2
J gene: TRBJ2-7
D gene: TRBD1
CDR3 protein: ASSDLKTDRGRYEQY

V gene: TRBV9
J gene: TRBJ2-3
D gene: -
CDR3 protein: ASSVGVGATDTQY

V gene: TRBV29-1
J gene: TRBJ2-7
D gene: TRBD2
CDR3 protein: SVGGGNGRVEQY

V gene: TRBV30
J gene: TRBJ2-7
D gene: -
CDR3 protein: AWSSDRDGQY

V gene: TRBV5-4
J gene: TRBJ1-1
D gene: -
CDR3 protein: ASSVGTLSGGTEAF

V gene: TRBV2
J gene: TRBJ2-7
D gene: TRBD2
CDR3 protein: ASSGFSGSGTYEQY

V gene: TRBV1
J gene: TRBJ2-3
D gene: -
CDR3 protein: TSSHPLPGLAGGPSGDTQY

V gene: TRBV19
J gene: TRBJ2-3
D gene: -
CDR3 protein: ASSLDPGTDTQY

V gene: TRBV27
J gene: TRBJ1-1
D gene: TRBD1
CDR3 protein: ASSLWTGCGF

V gene: TRBV28
J gene: TRBJ2-2
D gene: TRBD2
CDR3 protein: ASSLTTSGNTGELF

V gene: TRBV5-4
J gene: TRBJ2-3
D gene: TRBD2
CDR3 protein: ASSWGTSFGETQY

V gene: TRBV6-1
J gene: TRBJ1-3
D gene: -
CDR3 protein: ATSNTGIGNTIY

V gene: TRBV4-2
J gene: TRBJ2-1
D gene: TRBD2
CDR3 protein: ASSQDAGLAEGNEQF

V gene: TRBV4-2
J gene: TRBJ1-1
D gene: -
CDR3 protein: ASSSPPDSEAF

V gene: TRBV27
J gene: TRBJ1-5
D gene: -
CDR3 protein: ASSSRDQPQH

V gene: TRBV4-3
J gene: TRBJ1-2
D gene: -
CDR3 protein: ASSQAPDSFYGYT

V gene: TRBV7-8
J gene: TRBJ1-5
D gene: -
CDR3 protein: ASSGPPLAGGNQPQH

V gene: TRBV5-1
J gene: TRBJ1-1
D gene: -
CDR3 protein: ASSLIGDEAF

V gene: TRBV2
J gene: TRBJ2-5
D gene: -
CDR3 protein: ASSDDRQETQY